The 10 T cell receptor beta chains below were found in one sample sequenced in a study of T cells in Graves' hyperthyroidism and ophthalmopathy. RNA transcripts were the template for amplifying TCR beta CDR3 regions. First-round RT-PCR with HTBI primers amplified the TCR CDR3 region. From the multiplex PCR reads, TCRdb called clonotypes with MiXCR, one entry per CDR3 protein. Seen here are around 340,000 distinct CDR3 sequences, over 15% observed once, and the top ten hold roughly 49%. Sample: blood. These receptors came from a woman aged 50 to 60 with Graves' hyperthyroidism.

The sample holds a few counts of this clonotype. V gene TRBV9 combines with J gene TRBJ1-5, with a tentative D call TRBD1 (5 bases). Germline loops: CDR1 SGDLS, CDR2 YYNGEE. The CDR3 contains 13 residues. The germline V and J ends were trimmed by 10 bases and 1 base, with 12 bases remaining between them. The CDR3 region has the DNA TGTGCCGTAACTCAGGGAAGCAATCAGCCCCAGCATTTT. Protein product: CAVTQGSNQPQHF.

At least ten counts were recorded for this clonotype. V gene TRBV11-2 combines with J gene TRBJ1-2; no definite D call. The germline V gene encodes CDR1 SGHAT and CDR2 FQNNGV. The V gene lost 4 bases and the J gene lost 4 bases, with 19 bases spanning the gap. CDR3 length: 16 residues. This CDR3 reads CASSSPRLALGYGYTF. CDR3 coding DNA: TGTGCCAGCAGCTCCCCCAGGCTCGCCCTGGGCTATGGCTACACCTTC.

This clonotype was detected ten times or more. V is TRBV20-1 and J is TRBJ2-3; tentative D call: TRBD2 (5 bases). The CDR3 length is 15 residues. CDR1 is DFQATT, CDR2 SNEGSKA, per germline (reference sequence). V was pared by 6 bases and J by 1 base, with 17 bases between. CDR3 in amino acids: CSAIRTSPRTDTQYF. The CDR3 coding sequence is TGCAGTGCCATAAGAACTAGTCCCCGCACAGATACGCAGTATTTT.

The V call is TRBV12-3 or TRBV12-4, the J call TRBJ1-3; possibly TRBD1 for D (5 bases). The CDR3 length is 14 residues. V shed 4 bases and J shed 0 bases, with 7 bases lying between them. The CDR3 DNA reads TGTGCCAGCAGTTACACAGGCTCTGGAAACACCATATATTTT. Encoded protein: CASSYTGSGNTIYF.

The V call is TRBV4-1, the J call TRBJ2-7, with a possible D match to TRBD1 (6 bases). This CDR3 contains 17 residues. Per germline, CDR1 MGHRA and CDR2 YSYEKL. V was clipped by 2 bases and J by 3 bases, with 20 bases between them. Here the CDR3 DNA reads TGCGCCAGCAGCCAACCTAGGACAGCACATTTCTGCTACGAGCAGTACGTC. It yields the protein CASSQPRTAHFCYEQYV.

This clonotype has a handful of counts. The J gene is TRBJ2-5, the V gene TRBV6-1; 7 bases agree with TRBD2. The CDR3 spans 18 residues. Germline V gene data show CDR1 as MNHNS and CDR2 as SASEGT. V was pared by 1 base and J by 4 bases, with 15 bases of the junction left unmatched. The DNA for the CDR3 is TGTGCCAGCAGTGAAGAGGGAGGGACTACCTTGGGTCCAGAGACCCAGTACTTC. Protein product: CASSEEGGTTLGPETQYF.

The chain combines TRBV6-2 or TRBV6-3 with TRBJ2-1; TRBD2 aligns across 8 bases. The CDR3 runs to 14 residues. The ends lost 7 bases at V and 7 bases at J; junction bases unmatched: 9. CDR1 and CDR2 from the germline V gene are MNHEY and SVGEGT. CDR3 bases: TGTGCCAGCAATGACGGGGGGGCACGTAATGAGCAGTTCTTC. Protein sequence: CASNDGGARNEQFF.

This clonotype was detected ten times or more. The chain joins TRBV3-1 to TRBJ2-5, with D unresolved. Trimming took off 1 base at V and 2 bases at J, with 5 bases between the two ends. This CDR3 has 13 amino acids. Germline-derived CDR1 and CDR2 are LGHDT and YNNKEL (reference sequence). CDR3 nucleotide sequence: TGTGCCAGCAGCCAAGCACTACAAGAGACCCAGTACTTC. Amino acid sequence: CASSQALQETQYF.

This clonotype showed up many times. This chain joins TRBV9 and TRBJ2-7; D perhaps matches TRBD1 (5 bases). Germline CDR1 is SGDLS and CDR2 is YYNGEE. V was trimmed by 3 bases and J by 6 bases, leaving 13 bases between them. CDR3 length equals 13 residues. The CDR3 loop reads CASSEQGGGEQYF. Here the CDR3 DNA reads TGTGCCAGCAGCGAGCAGGGTGGTGGCGAGCAGTACTTC.

This clonotype was detected many times. V is TRBV12-3 or TRBV12-4 and J is TRBJ1-2, with D possibly TRBD1 on 6 matching bases. Trimming left V 5 bases short and J 8 bases short, with 15 bases between. This CDR3 has 13 residues. Here the CDR3 reads CASSPTGQYGYTF. The CDR3 DNA reads as TGTGCCAGCAGTCCCACTGGACAGTACGGCTACACCTTC.